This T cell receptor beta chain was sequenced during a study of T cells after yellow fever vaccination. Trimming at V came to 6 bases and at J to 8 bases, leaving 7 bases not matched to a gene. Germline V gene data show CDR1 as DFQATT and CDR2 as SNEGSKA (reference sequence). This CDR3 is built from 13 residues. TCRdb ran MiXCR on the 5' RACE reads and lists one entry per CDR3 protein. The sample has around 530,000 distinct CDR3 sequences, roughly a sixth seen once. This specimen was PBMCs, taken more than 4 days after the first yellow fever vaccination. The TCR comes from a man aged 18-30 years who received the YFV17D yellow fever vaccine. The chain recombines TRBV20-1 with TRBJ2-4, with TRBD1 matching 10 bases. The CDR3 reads CSASDRGRHIQYF. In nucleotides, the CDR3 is TGCAGTGCCTCGGACAGGGGGAGGCACATTCAGTACTTC.